These 7 T cell receptor beta chains came from one sample sequenced in a study of early T cells in non-severe SARS-CoV-2 infection. TCRdb independently ran MiXCR on the 5' RACE reads; one entry per CDR3 protein. The sample lists 85,000 to 100,000 distinct CDR3 sequences; around 10% were seen once. The specimen was whole blood, collected at baseline. Receptors were obtained from an adult who was a healthcare worker with PCR-confirmed SARS-CoV-2 infection or an uninfected control (not recorded which).

This clonotype was detected ten times or more. The chain carries TRBV7-3 and TRBJ2-2; D gene uncertain. The CDR3 runs 14 residues. Per the germline V gene, CDR1 is SGHTA and CDR2 is FQGTGA. Trimming shortened V by 6 bases and J by 1 base, and 9 bases separated the two germline ends. This CDR3 is CASSITRNTGELFF. The CDR3 DNA follows: TGTGCCAGCAGTATCACAAGGAACACCGGGGAGCTGTTTTTT. Variable domain in full (rest from reference TRBV7-3 and TRBJ2-2): GAGVSQTPSNKVTEKGKYVELRCDPISGHTALYWYRQSLGQGPEFLIYFQGTGAADDSGLPNDRFFAVRPEGSVSTLKIQRTERGDSAVYLCASSITRNTGELFFGEGSRLTVL.

There are a few counts of this clonotype. This rearrangement joins TRBV30 to TRBJ1-3; D is ambiguous. V lost 2 bases and J lost 9, with 11 bases in between. Germline V gene sequence: CDR1 GTSNPN, CDR2 SVGIG (reference sequence). The CDR3 contains 12 residues. CDR3 sequence (DNA): TGTGCCTGGAGTAGCCGCCCGGGCACCATATATTTT. Translation: CAWSSRPGTIYF.

This clonotype was detected only a few times. This rearrangement joins TRBV4-3 to TRBJ2-3; D remains ambiguous. The CDR3 sequence is 16 residues long. Germline V gives CDR1 LGHNA, CDR2 YSLEER. Trimming took 0 bases from V and 5 from J, leaving 15 bases between them. The DNA of the CDR3 is TGCGCCAGCAGCCAAGATCACGGTCCGGATAAAGATACGCAGTATTTT. This codes for CASSQDHGPDKDTQYF.

This clonotype was seen ten or more times. CDR3 in amino acids: CASSVSGGYNEQFF. Here the CDR3 DNA reads TGTGCCAGCAGCGTTAGCGGGGGATACAATGAGCAGTTCTTC. The chain recombines TRBV9 with TRBJ2-1, with 9 bases fitting TRBD2. V lost 2 bases and J lost 4; bases outside the gene matches: 1. This CDR3 contains 14 residues. From germline, CDR1 is SGDLS and CDR2 YYNGEE.

This clonotype was recorded at least ten times. The J gene is TRBJ1-1, the V gene TRBV7-8; D ambiguous. Germline V lookup: CDR1 SGHVS, CDR2 FQNEAQ. Trimming removed 1 base at V and 2 bases at J, with 5 bases between. There are 13 residues in the CDR3. The CDR3, as DNA: TGTGCCAGCAGCTTAGGAATAAACACTGAAGCTTTCTTT. It codes for CASSLGINTEAFF.

This clonotype was picked up many times. The rearrangement links TRBV11-3 to TRBJ2-5; D gene unclear. V lost 5 bases to trimming and J lost 4 bases, with 14 bases between them. The CDR3 spans 14 residues. Per germline, CDR1 SGHNT and CDR2 YENEEA. DNA of the CDR3: TGTGCCAGCAGCCTACGGGCCACGGGAGAGACCCAGTACTTC. It is translated as CASSLRATGETQYF.

The CDR3, as DNA: TGCAGCGTTGTAGCGGGGCCCACCGGGGAGCTGTTTTTT. Translation: CSVVAGPTGELFF. This sequence joins TRBV29-1 and TRBJ2-2; 8 bases align to TRBD2. The germline gives CDR1 SQVTM, CDR2 ANQGSEA. Trimming removed 4 bases from V and 4 bases from J; junction bases left unmatched: 2. CDR3 length: 13 amino acids.